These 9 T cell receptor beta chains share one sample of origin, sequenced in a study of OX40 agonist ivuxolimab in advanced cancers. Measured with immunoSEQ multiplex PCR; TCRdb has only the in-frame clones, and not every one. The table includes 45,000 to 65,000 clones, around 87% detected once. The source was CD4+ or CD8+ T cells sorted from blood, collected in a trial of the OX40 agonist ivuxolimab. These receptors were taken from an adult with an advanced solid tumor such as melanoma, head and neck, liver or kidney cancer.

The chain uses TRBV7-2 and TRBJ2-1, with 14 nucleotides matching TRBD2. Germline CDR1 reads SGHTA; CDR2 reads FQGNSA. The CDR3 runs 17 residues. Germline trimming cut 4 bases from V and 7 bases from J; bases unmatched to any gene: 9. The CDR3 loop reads CASSSIGLAGGRNEQFF. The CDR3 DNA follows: TGTGCCAGCAGCTCTATCGGACTAGCGGGAGGTAGGAATGAGCAGTTCTTC. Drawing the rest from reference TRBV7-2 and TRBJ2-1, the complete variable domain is GAGVSQSPSNKVTEKGKDVELRCDPISGHTALYWYRQSLGQGLEFLIYFQGNSAPDKSGLPSDRFSAERTGGSVSTLTIQRTQQEDSAVYLCASSSIGLAGGRNEQFFGPGTRLTVL.

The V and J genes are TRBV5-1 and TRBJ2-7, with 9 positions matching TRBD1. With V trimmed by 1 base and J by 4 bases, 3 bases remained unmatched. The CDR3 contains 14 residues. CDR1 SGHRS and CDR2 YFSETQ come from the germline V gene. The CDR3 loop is CASSLMDRGYEQYF. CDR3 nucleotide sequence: TGCGCCAGCAGCTTGATGGACAGGGGTTACGAGCAGTACTTC.

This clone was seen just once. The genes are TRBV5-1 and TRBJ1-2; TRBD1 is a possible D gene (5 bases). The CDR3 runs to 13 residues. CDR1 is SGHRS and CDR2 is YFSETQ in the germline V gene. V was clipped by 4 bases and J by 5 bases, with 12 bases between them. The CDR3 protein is CASSPEGVYGYTF. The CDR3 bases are TGCGCCAGCAGCCCGGAAGGGGTGTATGGCTACACCTTC.

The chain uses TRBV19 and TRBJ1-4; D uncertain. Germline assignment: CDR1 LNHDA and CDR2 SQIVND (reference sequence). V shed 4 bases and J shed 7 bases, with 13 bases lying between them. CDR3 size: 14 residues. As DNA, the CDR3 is TGTGCCAGTAGTAGTGGGAGTACGGGTGAAAAACTGTTTTTT. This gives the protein CASSSGSTGEKLFF.

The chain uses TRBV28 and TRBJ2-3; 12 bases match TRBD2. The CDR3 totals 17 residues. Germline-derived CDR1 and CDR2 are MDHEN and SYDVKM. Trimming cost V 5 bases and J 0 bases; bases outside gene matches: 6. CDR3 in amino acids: CASSPGTSGPSTDTQYF. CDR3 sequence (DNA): TGTGCCAGCAGTCCAGGGACTAGCGGGCCAAGCACAGATACGCAGTATTTT.

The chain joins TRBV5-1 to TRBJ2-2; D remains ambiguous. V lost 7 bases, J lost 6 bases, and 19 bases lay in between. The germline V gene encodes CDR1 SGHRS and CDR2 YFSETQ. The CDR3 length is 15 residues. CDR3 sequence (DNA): TGCGCCAGCGGAACAGATCCTCGCCCTGCCGGGGAGCTGTTTTTT. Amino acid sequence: CASGTDPRPAGELFF.

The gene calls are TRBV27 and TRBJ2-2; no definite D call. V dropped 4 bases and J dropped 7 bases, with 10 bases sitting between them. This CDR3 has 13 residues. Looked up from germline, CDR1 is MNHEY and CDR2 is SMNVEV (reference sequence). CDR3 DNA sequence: TGTGCCAGCAGTTCACAGACGTTCGGGGAGCTGTTTTTT. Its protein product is CASSSQTFGELFF.

The CDR3 loop is CASSLGGQHNEQFF. For the CDR3, the DNA is TGCGCCAGCAGCTTGGGGGGACAGCACAATGAGCAGTTCTTC. The rearrangement joins TRBV5-1 to TRBJ2-1; 7 nucleotides match TRBD1. The CDR3 is made up of 14 amino acids. After removal of 0 bases from V and 5 bases from J, the junction contained 2 bases not matched to a gene. From germline, CDR1 is SGHRS and CDR2 YFSETQ. Drawing the rest from reference TRBV5-1 and TRBJ2-1, the complete variable domain is KAGVTQTPRYLIKTRGQQVTLSCSPISGHRSVSWYQQTPGQGLQFLFEYFSETQRNKGNFPGRFSGRQFSNSRSEMNVSTLELGDSALYLCASSLGGQHNEQFFGPGTRLTVL.

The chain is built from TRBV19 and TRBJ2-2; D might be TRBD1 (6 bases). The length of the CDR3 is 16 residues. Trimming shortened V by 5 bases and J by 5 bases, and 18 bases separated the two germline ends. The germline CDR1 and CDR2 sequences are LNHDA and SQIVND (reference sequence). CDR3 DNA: TGTGCCAGTAGTCGGGACAACCCGACGGGGACCGGGGAGCTGTTTTTT. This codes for CASSRDNPTGTGELFF. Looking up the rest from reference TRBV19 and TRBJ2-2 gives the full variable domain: DGGITQSPKYLFRKEGQNVTLSCEQNLNHDAMYWYRQDPGQGLRLIYYSQIVNDFQKGDIAEGYSVSREKKESFPLTVTSAQKNPTAFYLCASSRDNPTGTGELFFGEGSRLTVL.